These 3 T cell receptor beta chains were all obtained from the same sample, sequenced in a study of blood T cell repertoires in COVID-19. Assay: immunoSEQ multiplex PCR; the TCRdb copy retains only in-frame clones and omits some. The repertoire consists of hundreds of thousands of clones, with more than 80% occurring once and the leading ten covering under 0.3%. The sample comprised peripheral blood. All receptors derive from a woman in her late teens or twenties with acute or convalescent COVID-19.

This rearrangement joins TRBV12-3 or TRBV12-4 to TRBJ1-1; D may be TRBD1 (5 bases). The CDR3 sequence is 11 residues long. V was pared by 3 bases and J by 10 bases, with 9 bases between. The CDR3 DNA sequence: TGTGCCAGCAGTTTTCAGGGCGCAGCTTTCTTT. As protein: CASSFQGAAFF.

V is TRBV20-1 and J is TRBJ1-6; perhaps TRBD1 as D (6 bases). Per germline, CDR1 DFQATT and CDR2 SNEGSKA (reference sequence). Trimming stripped 3 bases from V and 5 bases from J, with 20 bases between. The CDR3 consists of 17 residues. CDR3 sequence: CSASSWATGTDNSPLHF. The DNA of the CDR3 is TGCAGTGCTAGTTCTTGGGCAACAGGGACGGATAATTCACCCCTCCACTTT.

The chain uses TRBV19 and TRBJ1-5, with a tentative D call TRBD1 (6 bases). The ends were cut back, 3 bases at V and 5 bases at J, with 8 bases in the middle. The CDR3 is 13 residues long. Germline V gene data show CDR1 as LNHDA and CDR2 as SQIVND (reference sequence). CDR3 residues: CASSMRQDQPQHF. The CDR3 DNA sequence: TGTGCCAGTAGTATGAGACAGGATCAGCCCCAGCATTTT.